This is a list of T cell receptor beta chains from one sample in a study of T cell changes during pregnancy in multiple sclerosis. Here immunoSEQ multiplex PCR was the method, and the copy in TCRdb shows in-frame clones only, minus some. The table records about 32,000 clones, more than 70% of them present only once. The sequencing used CD4+ T cells from peripheral blood mononuclear cells, collected after pregnancy. The source of these receptors is a female donor in good health, enrolled as a control in a pregnancy study. Both conserved end residues are part of each CDR3. Fields, in order: D gene, clone size, CDR3 length, V gene, J gene, CDR3 DNA, CDR3 protein. A D gene is named only where the DNA matches it firmly. A clone size is listed for some rows: how often the clone was seen (once, few, many), or a class if it is expanded.

>TRBD2|.|15|TRBV28|TRBJ2-7
TGTGCCAGCAGGCCTCTAGCGGGGAAGTCCTACGAGCAGTACTTC
CASRPLAGKSYEQYF
>TRBD2|.|17|TRBV7-2|TRBJ2-4
TGTGCCAGCAGCTTGGGGAGCGGGGGGAAAGCCAAAAACATTCAGTACTTC
CASSLGSGGKAKNIQYF
>.|few|13|TRBV19|TRBJ2-3
TGTGCCAGTTGCCCTCGGGTCACAGATACGCAGTATTTT
CASCPRVTDTQYF
>.|.|16|TRBV7-2|TRBJ2-6
TGTGCCAGCAGCTTAGACAGGTACTCTGGGGCCAACGTCCTGACTTTC
CASSLDRYSGANVLTF
>TRBD1|.|15|TRBV9|TRBJ2-7
TGTGCCAGCAGCGGGTCCGGACAGGGGGTCGACGAGCAGTACTTC
CASSGSGQGVDEQYF
>.|once|13|TRBV7-7|TRBJ1-6
TGTGCCAGCAGCCGTATCCGGGGGTCACCCCTCCACTTT
CASSRIRGSPLHF
>.|.|16|TRBV28|TRBJ1-2
TGTGCCAGCAGTTCATTCCTGTTAGGACAGTTCTATGGCTACACCTTC
CASSSFLLGQFYGYTF
>TRBD2|.|12|TRBV7-3|TRBJ2-1
TGTGCCAGCAGCTCCCCCGGGACTAGTAGGTTCTTC
CASSSPGTSRFF
>.|.|13|TRBV29-1|TRBJ2-6
TGCAGCGCCCGACTAACTGGGGCCAACGTCCTGACTTTC
CSARLTGANVLTF
>TRBD1|.|16|TRBV7-8|TRBJ1-6
TGTGCCAGCAACGAACTACGGGACAGGGAGGATTCACCCCTCCACTTT
CASNELRDREDSPLHF
>TRBD1|.|16|TRBV6-5|TRBJ2-7
TGTGCCAGCAGTTACTCGAAGGGACAGGGTTTCGGCGAGCAGTACTTC
CASSYSKGQGFGEQYF
>.|.|12|TRBV2|TRBJ1-5
TGTGCCAGCAGCTGGGGCGATCAGCCCCAGCATTTT
CASSWGDQPQHF
>.|.|16|TRBV7-2|TRBJ1-2
TGTGCCAGCAGCGAAGCGGGCCAAGCGCTCTACTATGGCTACACCTTC
CASSEAGQALYYGYTF
>.|.|15|TRBV4-2|TRBJ2-2
TGTGCCAGCAGCCAATTGGCAGGGGAAGGCGGGGAGCTGTTTTTT
CASSQLAGEGGELFF
>TRBD1|.|15|TRBV29-1|TRBJ2-7
TGCAGCGTTGAAATAGGGACAGGGAGGTCCTACGAGCAGTACTTC
CSVEIGTGRSYEQYF
>.|.|13|TRBV7-2|TRBJ1-2
TGTGCCAGCAGCTTAGGACCCGGGGATGGCTACACCTTC
CASSLGPGDGYTF
>TRBD2|.|18|TRBV5-1|TRBJ2-1
TGCGCCAGCAGCTTGGCTCCAACTAGCGGGAGCTCCTACAATGAGCAGTTCTTC
CASSLAPTSGSSYNEQFF
>TRBD2|.|15|TRBV2|TRBJ2-1
TGTGCCAGCAGTGAAGCGCGGGGGGGGGACAATGAGCAGTTCTTC
CASSEARGGDNEQFF
>.|once|14|TRBV27|TRBJ2-5
TGTGCCAGCAGTTTCAGGGGAGGGGTTGAGACCCAGTACTTC
CASSFRGGVETQYF
>.|.|15|TRBV28|TRBJ1-4
TGTGCCAGCAGTTTAAGCGGGGGTGGTAATGAAAAACTGTTTTTT
CASSLSGGGNEKLFF
>TRBD1|.|13|TRBV6-5|TRBJ1-1
TGTGCCAGCAGAGGGACAGTGAACACTGAAGCTTTCTTT
CASRGTVNTEAFF
>.|.|14|TRBV30|TRBJ1-3
TGTGCCTGGAGCGGGAACACGCCTGGAAACACCATATATTTT
CAWSGNTPGNTIYF
>.|.|13|TRBV15|TRBJ1-2
TGTGCCACCAGCCAACAGGTACGCTATGGCTACACCTTC
CATSQQVRYGYTF
>TRBD1|.|19|TRBV4-2|TRBJ2-1
TGTGCCAGCAGCCAAGCTGGAACTTGGGGGACAGGGACCCACAATGAGCAGTTCTTC
CASSQAGTWGTGTHNEQFF
>.|.|17|TRBV5-1|TRBJ1-4
TGCGCCAGCAGATCCCAGTCGGGGGGCAGCCGAACTGAAAAACTGTTTTTT
CASRSQSGGSRTEKLFF
>.|.|15|TRBV7-2|TRBJ1-4
TGTGCCAGCAGCGTGCGGGGTACAACTAATGAAAAACTGTTTTTT
CASSVRGTTNEKLFF
>TRBD1|.|17|TRBV7-3|TRBJ2-1
TGTGCCAGCAGCTATCCATCCGGGACAGGGGGTGGCAATGAGCAGTTCTTC
CASSYPSGTGGGNEQFF
>TRBD1|.|13|TRBV4-1|TRBJ2-7
TGCGCCAGCAGCCAAAGACAGGGGGCGGAGCAGTACTTC
CASSQRQGAEQYF
>.|once|15|TRBV7-6|TRBJ2-7
TGTGCCAGCAGCTTAGGGACAACTTCCTCCTACGAGCAGTACTTC
CASSLGTTSSYEQYF
>TRBD1|.|15|TRBV19|TRBJ2-5
TGTGCCAGTAGTATCCCCGCCGGGACAGAAGAGACCCAGTACTTC
CASSIPAGTEETQYF
>TRBD1|.|15|TRBV7-2|TRBJ1-6
TGTGCCAGCAGCTTGACAGGGGGCGATAATTCACCCCTCCACTTT
CASSLTGGDNSPLHF
>.|.|12|TRBV30|TRBJ1-1
TGTGCCTGGACCGGAGGAATCACTGAAGCTTTCTTT
CAWTGGITEAFF
>.|.|13|TRBV5-1|TRBJ2-3
TGCGCCAGCCGAAAGGACAGTTCAGATACGCAGTATTTT
CASRKDSSDTQYF
>TRBD2|.|15|TRBV10-1|TRBJ2-3
TGCGCCAGCAGCCTAGCGGGAGGGAGCACAGATACGCAGTATTTT
CASSLAGGSTDTQYF
>.|.|18|TRBV5-1|TRBJ2-6
TGCGCCAGCAGCTTAAGGGCCCACACAGGGACCGGGGCCAACGTCCTGACTTTC
CASSLRAHTGTGANVLTF
>TRBD2|.|15|TRBV5-1|TRBJ2-7
TGCGCCAGCAGCTTGGTAGGGCGGGAGGGCTACGAGCAGTACTTC
CASSLVGREGYEQYF
>.|.|14|TRBV10-2|TRBJ2-3
TGCGCCAGCCGTCCAGGCCTTCGCACAGATACGCAGTATTTT
CASRPGLRTDTQYF
>.|.|14|TRBV25-1|TRBJ2-2
TGTGCCAGCAGTGTCAGGGTTTCGGCCGGGGAGCTGTTTTTT
CASSVRVSAGELFF